This T cell receptor beta chain was sequenced during a study of human T cells and chemical hapten exposure (dated by TCRdb to about 2021). Turning to the overall study: For sensitization, 2% DPC in acetone was applied to a roughly 2 cm by roughly 2 cm area of upper inner arm skin. Patients additionally received weekly therapeutic DPC doses to the scalp throughout the approximately 25-week study period. Patch tests used Finn chambers with 0.01% DPC on the upper back, scored after 6 days by International Contact Dermatitis Research Group standards. Most of the patients in the cohort were female, and the cohort covered alopecia areata with under or over 50% scalp involvement, alopecia totalis and alopecia universalis. Libraries were pooled for sequencing, and per-sample TCR yields varied mainly because of small differences in library volumes within the pool. In alopecia patients, the study followed how the peripheral blood TCR repertoire changed in vivo over primary and secondary sensitization to diphenylcyclopropenone (DPC), a hapten. Patient blood was sampled pre-sensitization (week 0) and at 2, 6 and about 24 weeks after DPC sensitization. Under 30 alopecia patients gave blood for TCR sequencing at one to four time points (pre-sensitization, 2, 6 and 24 weeks).

Points the paper makes about the study in general: No change with DPC sensitization was found in the number of TCRs above 1 in 1000 frequency, and no evidence of global repertoire structure alterations was found. All patients had alopecia, a presumed autoimmune disease, so their immune response might differ from that of healthy individuals. After repeated subsampling, changes were observed in the strength of the expansion versus patch-test correlation and in the threshold at which the correlation became significant. The number of PT1 expanded TCRs positively correlated with patch test score, significant at thresholds 8, 16 and 32 but not 4. Expanded TCRs formed significantly more large CDR3 similarity clusters than pre-sensitization or healthy control sets, consistent with antigen-driven responses.

Interpreted using the paper, the time point label stands for: pre-sensitization, week 0. The intended sense of this specimen's treatment or condition label: therapeutic diphenylcyclopropenone sensitization with weekly scalp DPC. At each patch-test visit, blood was drawn before the patch test was applied. Patients were considered eligible if aged 18 to 70, diagnosed with alopecia and deemed suitable for DPC therapy, and patients were excluded if pregnant. Unfractionated whole blood was collected in Tempus Blood RNA tubes, and total RNA was extracted from that blood. The protocol used for the library was RACE. The sample was run on a NextSeq 500. Library preparation attached unique molecular identifiers to individual cDNA molecules for quantitative, reproducible TCR counting. For every blood RNA sample, sequencing covered both the TCR alpha and TCR beta chains. As for the original processing: The median number of TCRs per sample was 95,638, ranging from about 20,000 to 690,600. The Decombinator software suite was used to annotate V, J and CDR3 in the TCR reads. For the PS versus PT1 abundance plots, all samples were subsampled to the same number of TCRs (28,000). Expanded TCRs were defined as absent before sensitization and observed at least eight times at the 2-week time point. TCRdb reprocessed the public reads (quality trimming at Q25 with fastp, clone calling with MiXCR) and kept in-frame beta chains. Each entry merges the rows of one CDR3 protein and shows their most common DNA and genes. Clone size and V and J calls follow TCRdb, not the original study. This sample gives under 400,000 distinct CDR3 sequences in total; approximately 5.1% of them show up just once. Roughly 2.6% of the sample is taken by the ten largest.

V is reduced by 8 bases and J by 6 bases, leaving a spacing of 13 bases between them. Inclusive of the bounding cysteine and phenylalanine, the CDR3 is 12 residues long. Solely the CDR3 DNA is kept, with 36 bases framed from the first base. CDR1 and CDR2 (MDHEN, SYDVKM) derive from the germline V gene. In this sample, this clonotype turned up many times. The antigen it recognizes is unknown. The record has no base qualities; no much larger clone is one base away. The sequencing here drew on whole blood, taken in connection with sensitization to the hapten diphenylcyclopropenone (DPC). The sequence links TRBV28 to TRBJ1-1, with the D gene not clear enough to name. This TCR came from a woman in her forties or fifties with alopecia areata. Some clones in this sample may be carry-over from other donors' samples. Here the CDR3 is given as CASGRSRAEAFF. The DNA reads TGTGCCAGCGGCCGGTCGAGGGCTGAAGCTTTCTTT.